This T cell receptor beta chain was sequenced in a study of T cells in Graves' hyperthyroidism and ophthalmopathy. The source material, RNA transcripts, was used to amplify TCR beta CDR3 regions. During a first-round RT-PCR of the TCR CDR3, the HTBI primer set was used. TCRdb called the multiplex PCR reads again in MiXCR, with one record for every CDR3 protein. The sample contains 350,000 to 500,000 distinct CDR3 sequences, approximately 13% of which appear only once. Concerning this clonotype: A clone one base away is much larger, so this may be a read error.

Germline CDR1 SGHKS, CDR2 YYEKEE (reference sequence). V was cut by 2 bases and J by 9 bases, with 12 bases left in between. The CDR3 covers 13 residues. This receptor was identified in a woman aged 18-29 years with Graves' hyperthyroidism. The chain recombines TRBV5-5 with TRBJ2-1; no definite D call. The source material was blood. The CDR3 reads CASSFPSHSEQFF. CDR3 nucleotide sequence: TGTGCCAGCAGCTTCCCTTCCCACAGTGAGCAGTTCTTC. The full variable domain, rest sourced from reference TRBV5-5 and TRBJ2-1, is DAGVTQSPTHLIKTRGQQVTLRCSPISGHKSVSWYQQVLGQGPQFIFQYYEKEERGRGNFPDRFSARQFPNYSSELNVNALLLGDSALYLCASSFPSHSEQFFGPGTRLTVL.